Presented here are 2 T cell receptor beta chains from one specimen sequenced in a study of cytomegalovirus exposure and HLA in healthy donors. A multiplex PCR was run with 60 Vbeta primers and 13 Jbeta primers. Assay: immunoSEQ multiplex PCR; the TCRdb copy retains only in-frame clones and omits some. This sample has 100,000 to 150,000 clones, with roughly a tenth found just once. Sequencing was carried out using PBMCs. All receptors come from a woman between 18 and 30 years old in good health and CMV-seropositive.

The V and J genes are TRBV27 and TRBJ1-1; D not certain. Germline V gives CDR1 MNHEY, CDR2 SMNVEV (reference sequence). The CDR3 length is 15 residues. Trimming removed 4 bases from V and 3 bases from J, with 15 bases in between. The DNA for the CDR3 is TGTGCCAGCAGTTCAGGCCCATCGATCTACACTGAAGCTTTCTTT. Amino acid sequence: CASSSGPSIYTEAFF.

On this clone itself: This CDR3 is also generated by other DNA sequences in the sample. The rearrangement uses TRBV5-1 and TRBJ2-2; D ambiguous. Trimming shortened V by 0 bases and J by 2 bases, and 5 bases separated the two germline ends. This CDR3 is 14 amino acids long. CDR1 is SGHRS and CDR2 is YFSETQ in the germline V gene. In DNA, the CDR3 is TGCGCCAGCAGCTTGGGACAAAACACCGGGGAGCTGTTTTTT. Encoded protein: CASSLGQNTGELFF.